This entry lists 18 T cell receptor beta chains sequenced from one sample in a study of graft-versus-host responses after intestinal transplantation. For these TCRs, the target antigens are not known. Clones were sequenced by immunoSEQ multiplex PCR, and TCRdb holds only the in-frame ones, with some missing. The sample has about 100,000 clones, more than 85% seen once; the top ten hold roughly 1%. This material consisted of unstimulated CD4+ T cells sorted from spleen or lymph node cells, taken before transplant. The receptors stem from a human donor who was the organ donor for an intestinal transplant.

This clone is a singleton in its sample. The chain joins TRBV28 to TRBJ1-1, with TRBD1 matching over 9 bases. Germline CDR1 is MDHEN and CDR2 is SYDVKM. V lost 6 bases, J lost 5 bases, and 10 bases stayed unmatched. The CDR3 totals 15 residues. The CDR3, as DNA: TGTGCCAGCAGCCAAAAACAGGGGGCTCGAACTGAAGCTTTCTTT. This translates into CASSQKQGARTEAFF.

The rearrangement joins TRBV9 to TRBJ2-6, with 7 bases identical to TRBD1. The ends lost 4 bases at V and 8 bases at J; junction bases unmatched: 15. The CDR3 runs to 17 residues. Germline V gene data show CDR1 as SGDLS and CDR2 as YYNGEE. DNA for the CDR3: TGTGCCAGCAGCCCTAGAGGTCTTTGGGACAGTTCCAACGTCCTGACTTTC. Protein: CASSPRGLWDSSNVLTF.

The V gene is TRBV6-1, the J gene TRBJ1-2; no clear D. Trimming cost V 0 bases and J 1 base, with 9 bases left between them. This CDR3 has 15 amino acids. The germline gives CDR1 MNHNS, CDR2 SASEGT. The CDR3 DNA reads TGTGCCAGCAGTGAAGCGTACGGATTTAACTATGGCTACACCTTC. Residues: CASSEAYGFNYGYTF.

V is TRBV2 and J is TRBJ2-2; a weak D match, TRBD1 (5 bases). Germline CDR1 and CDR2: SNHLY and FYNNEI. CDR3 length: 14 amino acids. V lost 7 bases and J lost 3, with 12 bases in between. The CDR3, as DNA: TGTGCCAGCAATGGGGCTATCCACACCGGGGAGCTGTTTTTT. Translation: CASNGAIHTGELFF.

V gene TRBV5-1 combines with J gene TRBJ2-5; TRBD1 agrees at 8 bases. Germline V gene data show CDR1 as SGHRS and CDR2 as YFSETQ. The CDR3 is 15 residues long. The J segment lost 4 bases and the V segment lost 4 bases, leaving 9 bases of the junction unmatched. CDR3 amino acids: CASSPLDRDGETQYF. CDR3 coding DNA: TGCGCCAGCAGCCCTTTGGACAGGGACGGAGAGACCCAGTACTTC.

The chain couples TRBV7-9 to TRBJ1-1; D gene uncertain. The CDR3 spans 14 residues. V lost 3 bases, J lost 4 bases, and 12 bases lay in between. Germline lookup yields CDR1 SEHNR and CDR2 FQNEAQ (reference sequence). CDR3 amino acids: CASSLLRGSTEAFF. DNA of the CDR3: TGTGCCAGCAGCTTGCTACGGGGAAGCACTGAAGCTTTCTTT.

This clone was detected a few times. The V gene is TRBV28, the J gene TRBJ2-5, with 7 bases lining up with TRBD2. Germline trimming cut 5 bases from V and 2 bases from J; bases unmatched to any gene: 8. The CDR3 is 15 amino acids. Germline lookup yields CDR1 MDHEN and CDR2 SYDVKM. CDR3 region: CASSIPGSGQETQYF. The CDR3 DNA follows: TGTGCCAGCAGTATCCCGGGTAGCGGGCAAGAGACCCAGTACTTC.

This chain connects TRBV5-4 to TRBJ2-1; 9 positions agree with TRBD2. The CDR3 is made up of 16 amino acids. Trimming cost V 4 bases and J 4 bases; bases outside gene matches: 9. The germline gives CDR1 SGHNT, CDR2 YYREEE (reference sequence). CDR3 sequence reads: CASSRRSGGFYNEQFF. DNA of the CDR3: TGTGCCAGCAGCCGACGTAGCGGGGGATTTTACAATGAGCAGTTCTTC.

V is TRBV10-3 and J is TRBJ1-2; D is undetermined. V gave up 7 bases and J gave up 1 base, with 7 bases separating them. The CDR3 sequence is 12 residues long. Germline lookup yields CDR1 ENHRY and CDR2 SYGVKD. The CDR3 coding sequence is TGTGCCATCACGAAGGATAACTATGGCTACACCTTC. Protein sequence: CAITKDNYGYTF.

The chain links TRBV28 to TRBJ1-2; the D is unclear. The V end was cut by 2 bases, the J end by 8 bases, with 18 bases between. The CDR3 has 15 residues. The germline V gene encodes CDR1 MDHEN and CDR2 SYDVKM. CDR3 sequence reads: CASSLMAGSGKGYTF. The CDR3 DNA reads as TGTGCCAGCAGTTTAATGGCAGGATCCGGTAAGGGCTACACCTTC.

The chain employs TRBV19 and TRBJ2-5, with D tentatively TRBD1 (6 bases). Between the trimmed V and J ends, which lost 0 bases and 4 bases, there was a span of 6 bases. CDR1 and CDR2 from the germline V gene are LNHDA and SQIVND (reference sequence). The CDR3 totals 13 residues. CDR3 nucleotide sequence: TGTGCCAGTAGTATAGAAGGGGGAGAGACCCAGTACTTC. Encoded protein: CASSIEGGETQYF.

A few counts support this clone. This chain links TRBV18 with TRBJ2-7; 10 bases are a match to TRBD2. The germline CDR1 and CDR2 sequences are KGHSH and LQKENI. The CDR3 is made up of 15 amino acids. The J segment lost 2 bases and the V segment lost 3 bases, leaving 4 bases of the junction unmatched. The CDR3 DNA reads TGTGCCAGCTCACCGGGGACTAGCGTTCCCTACGAGCAGTACTTC. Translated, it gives CASSPGTSVPYEQYF.

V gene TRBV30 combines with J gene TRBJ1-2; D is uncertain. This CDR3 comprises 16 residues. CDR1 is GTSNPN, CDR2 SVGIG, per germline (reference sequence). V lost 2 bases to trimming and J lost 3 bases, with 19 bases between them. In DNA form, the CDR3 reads TGTGCCTGGAGTAACCCCAGGAGGGTTGAACACTATGGCTACACCTTC. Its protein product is CAWSNPRRVEHYGYTF. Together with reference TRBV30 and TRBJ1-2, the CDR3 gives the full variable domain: SQTIHQWPATLVQPVGSPLSLECTVEGTSNPNLYWYRQAAGRGLQLLFYSVGIGQISSEVPQNLSASRPQDRQFILSSKKLLLSDSGFYLCAWSNPRRVEHYGYTFGSGTRLTVV.

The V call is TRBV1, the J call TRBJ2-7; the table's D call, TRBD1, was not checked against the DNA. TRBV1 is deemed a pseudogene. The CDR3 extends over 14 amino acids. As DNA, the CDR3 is TGCACCAGCAGCCAAGACAGGGTGGACTACGAGCAGTACTTC. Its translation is CTSSQDRVDYEQYF.

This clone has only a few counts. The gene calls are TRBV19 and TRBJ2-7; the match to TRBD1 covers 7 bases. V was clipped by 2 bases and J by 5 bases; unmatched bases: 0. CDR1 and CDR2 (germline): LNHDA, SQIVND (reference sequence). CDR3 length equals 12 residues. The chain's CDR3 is CASSIQGDEQYF. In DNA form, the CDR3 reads TGTGCCAGTAGTATACAGGGGGACGAGCAGTACTTC.

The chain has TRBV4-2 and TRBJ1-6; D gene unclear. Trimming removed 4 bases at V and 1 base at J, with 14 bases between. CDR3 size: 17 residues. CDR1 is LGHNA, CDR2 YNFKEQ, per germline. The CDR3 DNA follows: TGTGCCAGCAGCCCCCACGGCGGGGAGTCCTATAATTCACCCCTCCACTTT. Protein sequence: CASSPHGGESYNSPLHF.

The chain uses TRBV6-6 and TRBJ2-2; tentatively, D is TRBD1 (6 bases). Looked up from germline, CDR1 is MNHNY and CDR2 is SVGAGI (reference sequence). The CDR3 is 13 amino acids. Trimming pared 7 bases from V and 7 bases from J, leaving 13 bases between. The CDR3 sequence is CASTIQGYGELFF. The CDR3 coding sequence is TGTGCCAGCACCATCCAGGGGTACGGGGAGCTGTTTTTT.

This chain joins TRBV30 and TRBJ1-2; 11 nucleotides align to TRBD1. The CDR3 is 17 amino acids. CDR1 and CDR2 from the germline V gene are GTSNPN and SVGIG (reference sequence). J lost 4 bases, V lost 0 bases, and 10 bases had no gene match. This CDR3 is CAWSVPGQGAWAYGYTF. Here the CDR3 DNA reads TGTGCCTGGAGTGTACCCGGACAGGGGGCATGGGCCTATGGCTACACCTTC.